A selection of T cell receptor beta chains follows, all from one sample in a study of cytomegalovirus exposure and HLA in healthy donors. Some clones are missing from TCRdb's copy, which holds only in-frame ones; the method was immunoSEQ multiplex PCR. Among 180,000 or so clones listed, 80% were seen once. Input material: PBMCs. These receptors all stem from a girl under 18 in good health and CMV-seropositive. The CDR3 runs from the conserved cysteine through the conserved F or W. The D gene is left open where the match is weak. The size entry is marked missing in some rows and otherwise reads once, few, many or a size class.

>TRBD1|TRBJ1-4|NA|TRBV2
TGTGCCAGCAGTGCCGGGACAGCGCCACAAAAACTGTTTTTT
CASSAGTAPQKLFF
>NA|TRBJ2-3|NA|TRBV10-3
TGTGCCATCAGTGAGTCGGGAGGAGGGGGCACAGATACGCAGTATTTT
CAISESGGGGTDTQYF
>TRBD1|TRBJ1-1|NA|TRBV30
TGTGCCTGGGAGGGACAGCGGAACACTGAAGCTTTCTTT
CAWEGQRNTEAFF
>TRBD1|TRBJ2-1|few|TRBV6-4
TGTGCCAGCAGCACGGGACAGGGTAAAGCGGGTTCCCACAATGAGCAGTTCTTC
CASSTGQGKAGSHNEQFF
>TRBD1|TRBJ2-5|NA|TRBV25-1
TGTGCCAGCAGTGGAACAGGGGTAGAGACCCAGTACTTC
CASSGTGVETQYF
>NA|TRBJ2-1|NA|TRBV4-1
TGCGCCAGCAGCCAAGGGCCAGGTACCAATGAGCAGTTCTTC
CASSQGPGTNEQFF
>TRBD2|TRBJ2-5|NA|TRBV6-5
TGTGCCAGCAGTTCCCCTGCCACAGCGGGAGAAGAGACCCAGTACTTC
CASSSPATAGEETQYF
>NA|TRBJ2-3|once|TRBV9
TGTGCCAGCAGTGGACTCCTTGATACGCAGTATTTT
CASSGLLDTQYF
>NA|TRBJ2-5|once|TRBV2
TGTGCCAGCAGGTGGGACATTCAAGAGACCCAGTACTTC
CASRWDIQETQYF
>NA|TRBJ2-7|NA|TRBV18
TGTGCCAGCTCACCGATTTTAGTCGGTGGTAGCGAGCAGTACTTC
CASSPILVGGSEQYF
>NA|TRBJ1-2|few|TRBV6-1
TGTGCCAGCAGTGACAGGGTTATCTATGGCTACACCTTC
CASSDRVIYGYTF
>TRBD2|TRBJ2-5|NA|TRBV5-4
TGTGCCAGCAGCTTGGCAAGCGGGAGGGCACAAGAGACCCAGTACTTC
CASSLASGRAQETQYF
>NA|TRBJ2-7|NA|TRBV6-1
TGTGCCAGCAGTGAAGTGACCTATGGAGGGTACGAGCAGTACTTC
CASSEVTYGGYEQYF
>TRBD2|TRBJ2-7|NA|TRBV4-2
TGTGCCAGCAGCGGGGCTAGCGGGAACGAGCAGTACTTC
CASSGASGNEQYF
>NA|TRBJ1-5|once|TRBV6-5
TGTGCCAGCAGTTACAGGCGGGATGGCAATCAGCCCCAGCATTTT
CASSYRRDGNQPQHF
>NA|TRBJ2-1|NA|TRBV27
TGTGCCAGCAGTTTAGGGCGGGGCTCCTACAATGAGCAGTTCTTC
CASSLGRGSYNEQFF
>NA|TRBJ2-5|NA|TRBV6-5
TGTGCCAGCAGTTACTCGGGGGGTCCAGCGCCGGCGACCCAGTACTTC
CASSYSGGPAPATQYF
>TRBD1|TRBJ2-5|NA|TRBV6-5
TGTGCCAGCAGTTACTCCGGACAGGGAAGGAAGGAGACCCAGTACTTC
CASSYSGQGRKETQYF
>NA|TRBJ1-1|NA|TRBV27
TGTGCCAGCGGACTAATGGTGGGGAACACTGAAGCTTTCTTT
CASGLMVGNTEAFF
>NA|TRBJ2-2|NA|TRBV5-6
TGTGCCAGCAGCTTGGGGGGGGGCTCGGCCGGGGAGCTGTTTTTT
CASSLGGGSAGELFF
>TRBD2|TRBJ2-5|NA|TRBV28
TGTGCCAGCAGTTCCCCGCTCGGACTAGCGGCGGTGGGGGAGACCCAGTACTTC
CASSSPLGLAAVGETQYF
>NA|TRBJ1-4|NA|TRBV19
TGTGCCAGTAGTCCACAAACTAATGAAAAACTGTTTTTT
CASSPQTNEKLFF
>NA|TRBJ2-5|NA|TRBV11-2
TGTGCCAGCAGGGGGGGTGAGACCCAGTACTTC
CASRGGETQYF
>TRBD2|TRBJ2-7|NA|TRBV6-1
TGTGCCAGCAGACAAGCGGGAGGAACCTACGAGCAGTACTTC
CASRQAGGTYEQYF
>NA|TRBJ1-2|few|TRBV6-5
TGTGCCAGCAGTGACGGGGGAAAGGGCTATGGCTACACCTTC
CASSDGGKGYGYTF
>TRBD1|TRBJ2-7|NA|TRBV11-2
TGTGCCAGCAGCCCCATTAACCGGGACAGGGGGTCCTACGAGCAGTACTTC
CASSPINRDRGSYEQYF
>TRBD1|TRBJ1-2|NA|TRBV2
TGTGCCAGCAGTTCACAGGGGCTTAACTATGGCTACACCTTC
CASSSQGLNYGYTF
>TRBD1|TRBJ1-5|NA|TRBV2
TGTGCCAGCAGTCCTGGACAGGGGGCAGGTCAGCCCCAGCATTTT
CASSPGQGAGQPQHF
>TRBD1|TRBJ1-5|NA|TRBV5-6
TGTGCCAGCAGCTTGGCAGGGGGCGTAAGTAGCAATCAGCCCCAGCATTTT
CASSLAGGVSSNQPQHF
>TRBD2|TRBJ2-1|NA|TRBV5-1
TGCGCCAGCAGCTTCACCGGGACTAGCGAGAACAATGAGCAGTTCTTC
CASSFTGTSENNEQFF
>NA|TRBJ2-5|NA|TRBV5-1
TGCGCCAGCAGCCCACAGGGACGGCAAGAGACCCAGTACTTC
CASSPQGRQETQYF
>TRBD2|TRBJ2-1|NA|TRBV6-5
TGTGCCAGCAGCCTAACGACTAGCGGGAGAAATGAGCAGTTCTTC
CASSLTTSGRNEQFF
>NA|TRBJ1-2|NA|TRBV6-6
TGTGCCAGCACCTTAACCGGAGTATATTTAAACTATGGCTACACCTTC
CASTLTGVYLNYGYTF
>NA|TRBJ1-1|NA|TRBV18
TGTGCCAGCTCACCATACGACAGGATTTTCGCTGAAGCTTTCTTT
CASSPYDRIFAEAFF
>NA|TRBJ1-2|NA|TRBV9
TGTGCCAGCAGCGAGATACTGACTTATGGCTACACCTTC
CASSEILTYGYTF